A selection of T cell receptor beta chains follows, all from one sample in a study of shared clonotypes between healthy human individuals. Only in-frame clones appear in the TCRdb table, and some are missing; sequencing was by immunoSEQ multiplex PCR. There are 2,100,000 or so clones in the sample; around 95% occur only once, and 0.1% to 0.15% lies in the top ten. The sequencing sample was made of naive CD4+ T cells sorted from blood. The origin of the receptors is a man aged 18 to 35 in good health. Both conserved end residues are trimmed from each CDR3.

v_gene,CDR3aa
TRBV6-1,ASSETIGTNYGYT
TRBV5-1,ASSATGLGETQY
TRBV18,ASSPDNPQQPQH
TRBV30,AWSVLLVDTQY
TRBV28,ASSPGTGLDEQY
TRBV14,ASSLGGARNEQF
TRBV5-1,ASSSISSGRSYNEQF
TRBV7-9,ASSSGQLNQPQH
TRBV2,ASRGGQSSYEQY
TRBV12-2,ASRSGTGENTEAF
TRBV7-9,ASSAPGSTLLFVEKLF
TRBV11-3,ASSSSDRAYYGHT
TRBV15,ATSRARDSREKLF
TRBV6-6,ASSYLINSPLH
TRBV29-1,SVDTGGGNEKLF
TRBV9,ASSVASGDFGGYT
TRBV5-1,ASSLVDGLYGYT
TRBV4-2,ASSQVRYEQY
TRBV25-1,ASTSGGPHHTQY
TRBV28,ASLSGYEQY
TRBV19,ASSPRGYGNTIY
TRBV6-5,ASSYAGNEQF
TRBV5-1,ASSLDGRDTGELF
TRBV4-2,ASSHPTSGDYEQY
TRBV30,ACHQGGDYGYT
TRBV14,ASSQGGSGTGELF
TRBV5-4,ASSPSGRTDTQY